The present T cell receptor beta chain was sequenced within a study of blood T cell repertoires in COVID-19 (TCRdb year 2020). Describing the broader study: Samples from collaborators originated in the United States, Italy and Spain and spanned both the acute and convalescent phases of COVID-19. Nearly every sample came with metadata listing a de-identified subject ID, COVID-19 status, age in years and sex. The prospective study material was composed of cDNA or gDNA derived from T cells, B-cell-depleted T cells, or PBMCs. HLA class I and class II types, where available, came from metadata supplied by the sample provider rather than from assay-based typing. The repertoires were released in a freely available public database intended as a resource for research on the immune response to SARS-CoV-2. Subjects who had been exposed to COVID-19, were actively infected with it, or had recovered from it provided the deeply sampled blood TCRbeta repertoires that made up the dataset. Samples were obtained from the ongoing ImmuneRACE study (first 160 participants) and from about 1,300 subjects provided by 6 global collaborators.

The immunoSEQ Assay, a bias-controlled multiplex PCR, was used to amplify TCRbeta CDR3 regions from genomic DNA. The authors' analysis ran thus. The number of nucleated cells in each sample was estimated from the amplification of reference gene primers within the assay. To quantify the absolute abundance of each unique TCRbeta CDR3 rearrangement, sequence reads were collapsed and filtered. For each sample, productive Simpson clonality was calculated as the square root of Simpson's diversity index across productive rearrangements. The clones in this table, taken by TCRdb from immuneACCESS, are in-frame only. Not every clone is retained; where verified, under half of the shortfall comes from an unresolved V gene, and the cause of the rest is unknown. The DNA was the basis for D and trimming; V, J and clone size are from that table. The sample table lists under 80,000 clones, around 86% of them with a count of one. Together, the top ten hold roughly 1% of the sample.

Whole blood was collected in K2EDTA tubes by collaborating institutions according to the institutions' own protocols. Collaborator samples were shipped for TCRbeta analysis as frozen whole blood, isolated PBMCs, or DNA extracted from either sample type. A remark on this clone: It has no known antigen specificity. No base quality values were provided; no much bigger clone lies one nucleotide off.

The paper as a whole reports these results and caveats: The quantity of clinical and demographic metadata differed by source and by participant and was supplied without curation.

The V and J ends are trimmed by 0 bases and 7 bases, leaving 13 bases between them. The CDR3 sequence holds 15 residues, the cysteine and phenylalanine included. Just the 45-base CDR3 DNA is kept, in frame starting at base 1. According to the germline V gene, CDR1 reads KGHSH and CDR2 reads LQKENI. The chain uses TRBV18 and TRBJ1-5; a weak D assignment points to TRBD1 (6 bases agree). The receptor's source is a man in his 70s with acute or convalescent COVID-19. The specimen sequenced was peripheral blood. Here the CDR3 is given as CASSPPGQGEQPQHF. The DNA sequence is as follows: TGTGCCAGCTCACCACCGGGACAAGGTGAGCAGCCCCAGCATTTT.